One and the same sample provided the 2 T cell receptor beta chains below, sequenced in a study of T cells in narcolepsy. The assay was immunoSEQ multiplex PCR, and TCRdb's table has in-frame clones only and misses some. The repertoire has 25,000 to 30,000 clones, around 74% of them found once; the top ten carry less than 8.5%. The sequenced sample was memory (CD45RA-) CD4+ T cells from blood. The receptors originated from a human donor in good health.

This rearrangement joins TRBV19 to TRBJ1-2; TRBD1 matches 9 bases. The germline V gene has CDR1 LNHDA and CDR2 SQIVND (reference sequence). The V gene end was trimmed by 6 bases and the J gene end by 7 bases; junction bases not matched to a gene: 24. The CDR3 is 19 amino acids. CDR3 in amino acids: CASSQGSPGTGFGQRGYTF. In nucleotides, the CDR3 is TGTGCCAGTAGCCAGGGGTCCCCCGGGACAGGGTTCGGGCAGCGTGGCTACACCTTC.

The chain carries TRBV28 and TRBJ2-6; no firm D call. This CDR3 region has 16 residues. Germline loops: CDR1 MDHEN, CDR2 SYDVKM. V shed 1 base and J shed 0 bases, with 7 bases lying between them. The CDR3 sequence is CASSLSLSSGANVLTF. In nucleotides, the CDR3 is TGTGCCAGCAGTTTATCTCTGAGCTCTGGGGCCAACGTCCTGACTTTC.